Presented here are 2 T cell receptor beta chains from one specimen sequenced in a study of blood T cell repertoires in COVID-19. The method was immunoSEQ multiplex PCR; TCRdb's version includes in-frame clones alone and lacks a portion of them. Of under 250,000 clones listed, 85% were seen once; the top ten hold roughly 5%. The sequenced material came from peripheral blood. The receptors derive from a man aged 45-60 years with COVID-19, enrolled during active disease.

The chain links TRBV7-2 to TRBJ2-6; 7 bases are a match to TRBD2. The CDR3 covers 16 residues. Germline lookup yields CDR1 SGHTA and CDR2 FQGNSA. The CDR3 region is CAMGRGVLSGANVLTF. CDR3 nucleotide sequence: TGTGCTATGGGCCGGGGGGTACTCTCTGGGGCCAACGTCCTGACTTTC.

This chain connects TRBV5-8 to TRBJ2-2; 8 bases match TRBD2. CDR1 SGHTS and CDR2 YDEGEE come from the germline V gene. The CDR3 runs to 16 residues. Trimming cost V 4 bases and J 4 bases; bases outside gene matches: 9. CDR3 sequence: CASSPQSAGGTGELFF. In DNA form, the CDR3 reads TGTGCCAGCAGCCCGCAATCGGCGGGGGGCACCGGGGAGCTGTTTTTT.